The text below deals with one TCR beta chain. The V segment lost 2 bases and the J segment 6 bases; nucleotides outside the gene matches: 5. Germline V gene sequence: CDR1 MNHEY, CDR2 SVGAGI. The CDR3 length is 15 residues. The data were obtained in a study of identical twins. Carrying unique molecular identifiers, the cDNA also gained a universal primer site through template switching. TCRdb analysed the 5' RACE reads with MiXCR anew, one entry per CDR3 protein. The sample records hundreds of thousands of distinct CDR3 sequences, about 12% being singletons. This sample also appeared in a second study, on yellow fever vaccine responses in identical twins.

This clonotype was sampled from a woman aged 18-29 years in good health. J is TRBJ2-7 and V is TRBV6-5; 12 bases are a match to TRBD2. Input material: CD8+ T cells sorted from blood. CDR3 sequence reads: CASSYPTSGRFEQYF. CDR3 sequence (DNA): TGTGCCAGCAGTTACCCGACTAGCGGGAGATTCGAGCAGTACTTC.